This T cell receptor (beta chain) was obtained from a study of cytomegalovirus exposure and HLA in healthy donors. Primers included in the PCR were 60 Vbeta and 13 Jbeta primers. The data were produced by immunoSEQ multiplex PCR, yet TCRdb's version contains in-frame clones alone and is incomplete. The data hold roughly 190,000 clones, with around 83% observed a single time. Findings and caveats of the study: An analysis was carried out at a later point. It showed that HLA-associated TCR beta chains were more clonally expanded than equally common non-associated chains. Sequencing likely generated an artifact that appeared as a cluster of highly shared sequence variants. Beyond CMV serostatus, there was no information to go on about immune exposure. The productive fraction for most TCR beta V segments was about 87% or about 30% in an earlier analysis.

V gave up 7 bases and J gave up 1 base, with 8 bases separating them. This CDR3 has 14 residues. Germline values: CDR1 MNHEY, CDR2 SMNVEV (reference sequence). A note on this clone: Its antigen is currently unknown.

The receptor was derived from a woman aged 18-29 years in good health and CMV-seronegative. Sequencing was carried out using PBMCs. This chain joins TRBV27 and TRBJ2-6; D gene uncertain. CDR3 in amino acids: CASTSRSGANVLTF. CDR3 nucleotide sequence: TGTGCCAGCACCTCGAGGTCTGGGGCCAACGTCCTGACTTTC.